This T cell receptor beta chain is drawn from a study of blood T cell repertoires in COVID-19 (TCRdb year 2020). Concerning the study at large: Samples covering the acute and convalescent phases of COVID-19 were provided by collaborators in the United States, Italy and Spain. The prospective study material was composed of cDNA or gDNA derived from T cells, B-cell-depleted T cells, or PBMCs. Subjects who had been exposed to COVID-19, were actively infected with it, or had recovered from it provided the deeply sampled blood TCRbeta repertoires that made up the dataset. The repertoires were released in a freely available public database intended as a resource for research on the immune response to SARS-CoV-2. The samples were drawn from the first 160 participants of the ongoing ImmuneRACE study and from 1,254 subjects provided by 6 global collaborators. A de-identified subject ID, COVID-19 status, age in years and sex were almost always included in the sample metadata. Where HLA class I and class II types were available, the types were taken from metadata supplied by the sample provider, not from assay-based typing.

The CDR3 goes from the cysteine to the phenylalanine over 15 residues. CDR3 DNA only is kept here, 45 bases in frame from base 1. CDR1 and CDR2 (LNHNV, YYDKDF) derive from the germline V gene (reference sequence). The germline ends are 10 bases apart after V is trimmed by 1 base and J by 4 bases. In the prospective study, participants were roughly 18 to 100 years old, resided in about 25 geographic areas of the United States, and were enrolled through a virtual design. In the prospective study, participants were assigned to cohorts based on the clinical history participants reported in a screening survey and a study questionnaire. In the prospective study, mobile phlebotomists collected whole blood, serum and a nasopharyngeal or oropharyngeal swab from each participant. Prospective study participants could optionally give additional blood draws and questionnaires over an approximately two-month period. Before DNA extraction, prospective study blood samples were shipped either frozen or at room temperature.

Note on this clone: Its binding antigen is unknown. The record has no base qualities; no much larger clone is one base away.

The immunoSEQ Assay, a bias-controlled multiplex PCR, was used to amplify TCRbeta CDR3 regions from genomic DNA. Concerning the study's data processing: Within the assay, amplification of reference gene primers was used to estimate how many nucleated cells each sample contained. Sequence reads were collapsed and filtered to measure the absolute abundance of every unique TCRbeta CDR3 rearrangement. Productive Simpson clonality was computed per sample as the square root of Simpson's diversity index over productive rearrangements. TCRdb provides this immuneACCESS table in a form limited to in-frame rearrangements. Some clones are lacking; in checked studies, under half of them reflect an unresolved V gene, and why the rest are absent is not known. Clone size and V and J calls were adopted from that table, with D and trimming inferred from the DNA. The sample yields fewer than 250,000 clones; around 86% were counted once. The ten largest clones capture roughly 3.8% of the sample.

The full study reports these points: The quantity of clinical and demographic metadata differed by source and by participant and was supplied without curation.

The material sequenced was PBMCs or T cells enriched from blood (not recorded which). The clonotype comes from a middle-aged woman with acute COVID-19. The sequence links TRBV15 to TRBJ2-2; the D segment could be TRBD2, given 6 matching bases. Read as DNA, the sequence is TGTGCCACCAGCAGAGTCGGAGGGCCCACCGGGGAGCTGTTTTTT. This encodes CATSRVGGPTGELFF.